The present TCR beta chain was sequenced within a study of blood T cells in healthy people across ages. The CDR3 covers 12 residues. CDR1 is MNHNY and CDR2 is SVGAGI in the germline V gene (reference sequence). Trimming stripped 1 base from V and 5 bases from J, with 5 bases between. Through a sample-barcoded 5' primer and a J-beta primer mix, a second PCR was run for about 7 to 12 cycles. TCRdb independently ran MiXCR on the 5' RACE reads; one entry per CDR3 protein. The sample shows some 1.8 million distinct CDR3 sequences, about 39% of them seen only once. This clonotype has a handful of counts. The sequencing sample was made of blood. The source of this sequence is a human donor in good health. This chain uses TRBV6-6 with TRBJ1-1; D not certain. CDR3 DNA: TGTGCCAGCAGTTACTTAGGAACTGAAGCTTTCTTT. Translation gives CASSYLGTEAFF.